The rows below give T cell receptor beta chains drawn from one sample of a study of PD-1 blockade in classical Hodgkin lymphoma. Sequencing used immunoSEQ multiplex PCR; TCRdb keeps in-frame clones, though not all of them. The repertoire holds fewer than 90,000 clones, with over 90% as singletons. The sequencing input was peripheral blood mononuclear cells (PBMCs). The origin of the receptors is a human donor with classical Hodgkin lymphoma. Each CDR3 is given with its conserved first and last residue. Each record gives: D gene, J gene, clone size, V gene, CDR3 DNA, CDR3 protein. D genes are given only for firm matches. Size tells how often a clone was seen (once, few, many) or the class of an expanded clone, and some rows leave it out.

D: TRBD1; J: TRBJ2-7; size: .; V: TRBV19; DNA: TGTGCCAGTAGTGATGTACCGGGACAGACAGACGAGCAGTACTTC; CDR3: CASSDVPGQTDEQYF
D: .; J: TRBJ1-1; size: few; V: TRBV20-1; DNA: TGCGGTCTTCAGCGTGAAGCTTTCTTT; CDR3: CGLQREAFF
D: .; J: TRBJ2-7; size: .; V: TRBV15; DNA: TGTGCCACCAGCAGCGTACAGGGTGTAGGGTACGAGCAGTACTTC; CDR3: CATSSVQGVGYEQYF
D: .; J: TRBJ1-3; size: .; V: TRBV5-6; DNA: TGTGCCAGCAGCTGGAAACTACAGGGAAACACCATATATTTT; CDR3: CASSWKLQGNTIYF
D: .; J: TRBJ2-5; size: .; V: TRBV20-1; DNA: TGCAGTGCTAGAGGAGAGACCCAGTACTTC; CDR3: CSARGETQYF
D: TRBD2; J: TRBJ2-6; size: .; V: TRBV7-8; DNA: TGTGCCAGCAGCTTACGGCCAGGGAGGGCTTCTGGGGCCAACGTCCTGACTTTC; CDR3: CASSLRPGRASGANVLTF
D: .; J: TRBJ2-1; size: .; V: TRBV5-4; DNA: TGTGCCAGCAGTCAAAGGGGATCCTACAATGAGCAGTTCTTC; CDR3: CASSQRGSYNEQFF
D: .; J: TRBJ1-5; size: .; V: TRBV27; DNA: TGTGCCAGCAGTAAATCAACCGACCGTAGCAATCAGCCCCAGCATTTT; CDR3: CASSKSTDRSNQPQHF
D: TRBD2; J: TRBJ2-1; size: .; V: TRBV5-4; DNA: TGTGCCAGCAGCTTGCGCGGGAGGGCCAGTGGTGAGCAGTTCTTC; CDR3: CASSLRGRASGEQFF
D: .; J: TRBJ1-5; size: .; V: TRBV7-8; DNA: TGTGCCAGCAGCTTAGTGGGGGCAGGGCAGCCCCAGCATTTT; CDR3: CASSLVGAGQPQHF
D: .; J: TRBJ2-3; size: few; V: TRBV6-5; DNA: TGTGCCAGTACCCTCTTTCGGTCTACTACAGATACGCAGTATTTT; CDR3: CASTLFRSTTDTQYF
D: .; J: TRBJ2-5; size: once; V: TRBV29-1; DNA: TGCAGCGTTGAAAGGACTTCCCTAGGGGAGACCCAGTACTTC; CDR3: CSVERTSLGETQYF
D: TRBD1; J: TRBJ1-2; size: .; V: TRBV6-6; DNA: TGTGCCAGCAGCCTAACGGGCGGGAGGGGGCGAAGTGGCTACACCTTC; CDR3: CASSLTGGRGRSGYTF
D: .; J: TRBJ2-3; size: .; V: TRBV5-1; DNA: TGCGCCAGCAGCTTCAAAGATACGCAGTATTTT; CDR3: CASSFKDTQYF
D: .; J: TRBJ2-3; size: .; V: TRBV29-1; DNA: TGCAGCGTGAGGGATGGTGGCAGCAGAGTCAGCACAGATACGCAGTATTTT; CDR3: CSVRDGGSRVSTDTQYF
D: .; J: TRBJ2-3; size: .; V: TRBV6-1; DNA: TGTGCCTGCAGGGTTCGCCCAGATACGCAGTATTTT; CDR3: CACRVRPDTQYF
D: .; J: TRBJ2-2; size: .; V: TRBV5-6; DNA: TGTGCCAGCAGCTCGGCCGGGGAGCTGTTTTTT; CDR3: CASSSAGELFF
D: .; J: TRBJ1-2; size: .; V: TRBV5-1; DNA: TGCGCCAGCAGCTTGTTGGCAGAAAACTATGGCTACACCTTC; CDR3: CASSLLAENYGYTF
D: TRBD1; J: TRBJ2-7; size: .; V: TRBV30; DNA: TGTGCCTGGAGTGAATTCGGGACAGGGCTGGTAAACCATTACTTC; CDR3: CAWSEFGTGLVNHYF
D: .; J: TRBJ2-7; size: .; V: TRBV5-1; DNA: TGCGCCAGCAGCTTATCCCCAAGCCCCCGTGACGAGCAGTACTTC; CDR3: CASSLSPSPRDEQYF
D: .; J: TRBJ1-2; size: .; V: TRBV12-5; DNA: TGTGCTAGTGGTTTGGTATGGTCGGAGGGGGGCCCCTCACGAAACTATGGCTACACCTTC; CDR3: CASGLVWSEGGPSRNYGYTF
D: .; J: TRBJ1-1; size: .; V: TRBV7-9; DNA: TGTGCCAGCAGCTTAAGCCAGGGAAGCACTGAAGCTTTCTTT; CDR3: CASSLSQGSTEAFF
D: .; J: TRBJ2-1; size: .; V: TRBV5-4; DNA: TGTGCCAGCAGCAGGGTCGGGGGACGCAACAATGAGCAGTTCTTC; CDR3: CASSRVGGRNNEQFF
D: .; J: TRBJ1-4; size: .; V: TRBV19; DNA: TGTGCCAGTAGTATACGAGGAAATAATGAAAAACTGTTTTTT; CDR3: CASSIRGNNEKLFF
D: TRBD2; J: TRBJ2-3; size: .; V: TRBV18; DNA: TGTGCCAGCCAAGGGGGACTAGGGCAGTATTTT; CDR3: CASQGGLGQYF
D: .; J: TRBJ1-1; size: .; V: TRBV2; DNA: TGTGCCAGCAGTGTATCAGGGGCAGCCACTGAAGCTTTCTTT; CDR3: CASSVSGAATEAFF
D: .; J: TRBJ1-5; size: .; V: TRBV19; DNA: TGTGCCAGTACCCTGGGTTGGAATAGCAATCAGCCCCAGCATTTT; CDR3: CASTLGWNSNQPQHF
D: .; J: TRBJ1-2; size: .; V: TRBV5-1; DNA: TGCGCCAGCAGCTCGCAGGGTCTCACCGTACCGCTTTATGGCTACACCTTC; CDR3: CASSSQGLTVPLYGYTF
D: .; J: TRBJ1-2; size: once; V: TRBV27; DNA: TGTGCCAGCAGTCAGGACAGTTACTATGGCTACACCTTC; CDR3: CASSQDSYYGYTF
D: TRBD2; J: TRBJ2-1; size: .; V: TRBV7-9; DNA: TGTGCCAGCAGCTCCTTAGCGGGGGGGTACAATGAGCAGTTCTTC; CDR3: CASSSLAGGYNEQFF
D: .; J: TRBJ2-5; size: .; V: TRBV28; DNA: TGTGCCAGCAGTTCCTTAACAGGGTTTTCAGAGACCCAGTACTTC; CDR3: CASSSLTGFSETQYF
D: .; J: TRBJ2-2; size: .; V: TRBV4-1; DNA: TGCGCCAGCAGCCAAGACAGGGTTAGTGCCGGGGAGCTGTTTTTT; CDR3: CASSQDRVSAGELFF
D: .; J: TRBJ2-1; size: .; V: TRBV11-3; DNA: TGTGCCAGCAGCTCCGACAGGACCCATGAGCAGTTCTTC; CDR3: CASSSDRTHEQFF
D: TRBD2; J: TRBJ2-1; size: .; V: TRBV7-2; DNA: TGTGCCAGTGGAAGAGCGGGAGGGCGACAGGAGCAGTTCTTC; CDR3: CASGRAGGRQEQFF
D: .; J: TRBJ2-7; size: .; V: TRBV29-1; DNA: TGCAGCGTTGAAGACAGTAACTCCTACGAGCAGTACTTC; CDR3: CSVEDSNSYEQYF
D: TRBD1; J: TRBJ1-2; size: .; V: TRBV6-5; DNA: TGTGCCAGCAGTTACTTGAGACAGGGAGACTATGGCTACACCTTC; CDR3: CASSYLRQGDYGYTF
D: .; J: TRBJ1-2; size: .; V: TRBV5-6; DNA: TGTGCCAGCAGCCGCCCCAACTTCCGCCTCGATGGCTACACCTTC; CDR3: CASSRPNFRLDGYTF
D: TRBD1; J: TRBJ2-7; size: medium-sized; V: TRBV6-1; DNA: TGTGCCAGCAGTGAGCTTCCGGGACAGGGGGTGGGCGAGCAGTACTTC; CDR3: CASSELPGQGVGEQYF
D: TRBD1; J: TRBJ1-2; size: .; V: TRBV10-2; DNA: TGCGCCAGCAGTGCCGATAACAGGGGGAGTTGGGATGGCTACACCTTC; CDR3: CASSADNRGSWDGYTF
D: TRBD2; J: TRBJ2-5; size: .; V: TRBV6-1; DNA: TGTGCCAGCAGTGAAGTGGGACTAGCGGGGGGCCCGGAGACCCAGTACTTC; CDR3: CASSEVGLAGGPETQYF
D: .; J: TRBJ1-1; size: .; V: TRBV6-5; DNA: TGTGCCAGCGGGCGGAACACTGAAGCTTTCTTT; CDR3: CASGRNTEAFF
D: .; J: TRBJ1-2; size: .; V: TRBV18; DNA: TGTGCCAGCTCCGGCACCATGGGGATTTTTGGCTACACCTTC; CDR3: CASSGTMGIFGYTF
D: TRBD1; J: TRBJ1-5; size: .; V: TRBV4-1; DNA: TGCGCCAGCAGCCGAGAGACAGGGCCGGGCAATCAGCCCCAGCATTTT; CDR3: CASSRETGPGNQPQHF
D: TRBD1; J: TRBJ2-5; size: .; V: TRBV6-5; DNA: TGTGCCAGCAGTTACTCGAAGGACAGGGGGACAGAGACCCAGTACTTC; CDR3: CASSYSKDRGTETQYF
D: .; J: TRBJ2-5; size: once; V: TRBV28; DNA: TGTGCCAGCAGTTTTCCCAGTAGAGAGACCCAGTACTTC; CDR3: CASSFPSRETQYF
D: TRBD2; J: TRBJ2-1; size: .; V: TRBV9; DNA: TGTGCCAGCAGCGCCAGCGGGGGGCGTTCCTACAATGAGCAGTTCTTC; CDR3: CASSASGGRSYNEQFF
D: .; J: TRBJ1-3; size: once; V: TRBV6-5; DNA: TGTGCCAGCAGTTTACAGGACTCTGGAAACACCATATATTTT; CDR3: CASSLQDSGNTIYF
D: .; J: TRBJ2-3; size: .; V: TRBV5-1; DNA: TGCGCCAGCAGCACCGACCATTCCACAGATACGCAGTATTTT; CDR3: CASSTDHSTDTQYF
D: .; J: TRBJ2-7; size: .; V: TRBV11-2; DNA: TGTGCCAGCAGCCTGACATACGAGCAGTACTTC; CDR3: CASSLTYEQYF
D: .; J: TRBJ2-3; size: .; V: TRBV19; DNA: TGTGCCAGTAGTAGAGGGGACTTCCGCACAGATACGCAGTATTTT; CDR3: CASSRGDFRTDTQYF